This entry concerns a single T cell receptor (beta chain). The data are from a study of blood T cell repertoires in COVID-19. Trimming stripped 0 bases from V and 5 bases from J, with 23 bases between. CDR1 and CDR2 (germline): LGHNA, YNFKEQ. The CDR3 consists of 19 residues. Sequenced by immunoSEQ multiplex PCR; TCRdb stores in-frame clones only, minus some. The data contain around 280,000 clones, about 90% of them singletons. Material: peripheral blood. J is TRBJ1-5 and V is TRBV4-2; D may be TRBD1 (6 bases). The sequence came from a woman aged 25-40 years who had recovered from COVID-19. CDR3 residues: CASSQDFFAGGGGHQPQHF. The CDR3 DNA sequence: TGTGCCAGCAGCCAAGATTTCTTCGCGGGGGGCGGAGGACATCAGCCCCAGCATTTT.